These T cell receptor beta chains were read from a single sample in a study of blood T cell repertoires in COVID-19. TCRdb keeps only in-frame clones here, not all; method: immunoSEQ multiplex PCR. The sample has 300,000 to 450,000 clones, about 80% seen once; the top ten hold around 1%. Sequenced sample: peripheral blood. These receptors all come from a human donor with acute or convalescent COVID-19. The donor label of this sample is uncertain. Both conserved end residues are part of each CDR3. The order of the fields is J gene, D gene, V gene, clone size, CDR3 DNA, CDR3 protein. A D gene is named only where the DNA matches it firmly. Not all rows give a size; the values are once, few, many and, for expanded clones, a class.

>TRBJ2-6|NA|TRBV19|NA
TGTGCCAGTAGCTACTATTCCCGGCTAGCAGGTGCGGGGGCCAACGTCCTGACTTTC
CASSYYSRLAGAGANVLTF
>TRBJ1-2|NA|TRBV11-2|NA
TGTGCCAGCAGCTTGAACAGCCTCTATGGCTACACCTTC
CASSLNSLYGYTF
>TRBJ2-7|NA|TRBV6-5|NA
TGTGCCAGCAGCCTCGGACAGCCCGCCTACGAGCAGTACTTC
CASSLGQPAYEQYF
>TRBJ2-7|TRBD1|TRBV18|NA
TGTGCCAGCTCACGCGTCGGGACAGAATTTACAAGCTCCTACGAGCAGTACTTC
CASSRVGTEFTSSYEQYF
>TRBJ1-1|TRBD1|TRBV7-9|NA
TGTGCCAGCAGCACGAGACAGGGGAGAGGTACTGAAGCTTTCTTT
CASSTRQGRGTEAFF
>TRBJ1-2|TRBD1|TRBV19|few
TGTGCCAGTAGGGGGACAGAAAGACGCTATGGCTACACCTTC
CASRGTERRYGYTF
>TRBJ2-1|TRBD2|TRBV5-5|NA
TGTGCCAGCAGCTACACTAGCGGGAGTCGCTCCTACAATGAGCAGTTCTTC
CASSYTSGSRSYNEQFF
>TRBJ1-1|NA|TRBV12-3/TRBV12-4|few
TGTGCCAGCCTGGTGGGACAGAACACTGAAGCTTTCTTT
CASLVGQNTEAFF
>TRBJ2-1|NA|TRBV5-1|NA
TGCGCCAGCAGCTTCACTCAGGTGGAGCAGTTCTTC
CASSFTQVEQFF
>TRBJ1-4|TRBD1|TRBV5-6|NA
TGTGCCAGCAGCGGGACAGACCGTGCAACTAATGAAAAACTGTTTTTT
CASSGTDRATNEKLFF
>TRBJ2-5|TRBD2|TRBV9|NA
TGTGCCAGCAGCTGGAGCGGGACGACACAAGAGACCCAGTACTTC
CASSWSGTTQETQYF
>TRBJ1-1|NA|TRBV18|NA
TGTGCCAGCTCACCCCGGACAGAGAACACTGAAGCTTTCTTT
CASSPRTENTEAFF
>TRBJ1-1|NA|TRBV19|NA
TGTGCCAGTAGTACCCCCGGCAGGGGATATCTGAACACTGAAGCTTTCTTT
CASSTPGRGYLNTEAFF
>TRBJ1-1|NA|TRBV19|few
TGTGCCAGTAGTATAGATTTGTACAGGGCTGAAGCTTTCTTT
CASSIDLYRAEAFF
>TRBJ2-7|TRBD1|TRBV11-2|NA
TGTGCCAGCAGCTTCAGACAGGGGGCCCCGACCTACGAGCAGTACTTC
CASSFRQGAPTYEQYF
>TRBJ1-4|NA|TRBV30|NA
TGTGCCTGGAGTGCAGGACAGTCTAATGAAAAACTGTTTTTT
CAWSAGQSNEKLFF
>TRBJ2-1|TRBD1|TRBV29-1|NA
TGCAGCGTAGGGACAGGGTTCAATGAGCAGTTCTTC
CSVGTGFNEQFF
>TRBJ1-5|NA|TRBV7-6|many
TGTGCCAGCAGCTTAGTGGGGGGGTTGGGGAGCAATCAGCCCCAGCATTTT
CASSLVGGLGSNQPQHF
>TRBJ2-6|TRBD1|TRBV9|NA
TGTGCCAGCAGCGTACTCCACGGGACAGCCAACTCTGGGGCCAACGTCCTGACTTTC
CASSVLHGTANSGANVLTF
>TRBJ2-7|NA|TRBV5-4|NA
TGTGCCAGCAGCTATATGAGCGGCCTCCCCTACGAGCAGTACTTC
CASSYMSGLPYEQYF
>TRBJ1-6|TRBD1|TRBV5-1|NA
TGCGCCAGCAGAGGGGGCGGTGGTAATTCACCCCTCCACTTT
CASRGGGGNSPLHF
>TRBJ2-6|TRBD1|TRBV5-1|NA
TGCGCCAGCAGCCTCCTGACAGGGATCTCTGGGGCCAACGTCCTGACTTTC
CASSLLTGISGANVLTF
>TRBJ2-2|NA|TRBV5-1|NA
TGCGCCAGCACTCAAGCCTCCCTTAGCACCGGGGAGCTGTTTTTT
CASTQASLSTGELFF
>TRBJ2-5|TRBD2|TRBV2|NA
TGTGCCAGCAGTTTCTCTACTTCCGGGACTAGCGGGGTGGAGACCCAGTACTTC
CASSFSTSGTSGVETQYF
>TRBJ1-4|NA|TRBV4-2|NA
TGTGCCAGCAGCCAAGTCGGGGTGGGTAATGAAAAACTGTTTTTT
CASSQVGVGNEKLFF
>TRBJ1-2|TRBD1|TRBV10-2|few
TGCGCCAGCAGTGACCGACAGGGTTTTGGAGGCTACACCTTC
CASSDRQGFGGYTF
>TRBJ1-5|NA|TRBV12-3/TRBV12-4|few
TGTGCCAGCAGCAGACAGAGCAATCAGCCCCAGCATTTT
CASSRQSNQPQHF